Given below is one TCR beta chain in context. Antigen unknown. These data are taken from a study of T cell responses to AZD1222 COVID-19 vaccine. Study details: Second-dose intervals near 4 or 12 weeks were combined.

Germline CDR1 and CDR2: SGHAT and FQNNGV. Trimming cost V 1 base and J 8 bases, with 23 bases left between them. The CDR3 contains 17 residues. Study-level results: Following two doses of AZD1222, Spike-specific TCR breadth and depth rose.

The data were produced by immunoSEQ multiplex PCR, yet TCRdb's version contains in-frame clones alone and is incomplete. The sample includes fewer than 130,000 clones, 90% to 95% seen only once; the top ten take roughly 2%. Sequencing was performed on peripheral blood, taken on day 0 of AZD1222 vaccination. The receptor was isolated from an adult in good health. The gene calls are TRBV11-2 and TRBJ1-2; TRBD1 is a possible D gene (6 bases). The CDR3 bases are TGTGCCAGCAGCTTAGTTTTTCGGGGGGCGAGACTGAAAGGCTACACCTTC. Protein product: CASSLVFRGARLKGYTF.